The rows below give T cell receptor beta chains drawn from one sample of a study of blood T cells in healthy people across ages. Using its own MiXCR run on the 5' RACE reads, TCRdb lists one record per CDR3 protein. The sample lists 2 million or so distinct CDR3 sequences, about 50% seen once, with 2% to 2.5% in the top ten. Material for sequencing was blood. The origin of the receptors is a middle-aged woman in good health. Each CDR3 is given with its conserved first and last residue. The D gene is left open where the match is weak. Not every row has a clone size; where given, it reads once, few, many or a size class.

j_call: TRBJ2-7; d_call: .; v_call: TRBV5-1; clone_size: few; cdr3_nt: TGCGCCAGCAGCGACCGCCCTTCCTACGAGCAGTACTTC; cdr3_aa: CASSDRPSYEQYF
j_call: TRBJ1-1; d_call: TRBD1; v_call: TRBV7-2; clone_size: once; cdr3_nt: TGTGCCAGCAGCTTAGTCCGTGGACAGGGCGTCACTGAAGCTTTCTTT; cdr3_aa: CASSLVRGQGVTEAFF
j_call: TRBJ2-5; d_call: TRBD2; v_call: TRBV7-2; clone_size: .; cdr3_nt: TGTGCCAGCAGGGCTAGCGGGGGGGCTTGGGAGACCCAGTACTTC; cdr3_aa: CASRASGGAWETQYF
j_call: TRBJ1-2; d_call: .; v_call: TRBV6-6; clone_size: once; cdr3_nt: TGTGCCAGCAGTTACGGTGGTAAAGGGATCTATGGCTACACCTTC; cdr3_aa: CASSYGGKGIYGYTF
j_call: TRBJ2-1; d_call: .; v_call: TRBV6-6; clone_size: few; cdr3_nt: TGTGCCAGCAGTTACTGGGGAGACAATGAGCAGTTCTTC; cdr3_aa: CASSYWGDNEQFF
j_call: TRBJ2-6; d_call: .; v_call: TRBV28; clone_size: few; cdr3_nt: TGTGCCAGCAGTTCTCCGGGACACTCTGGGGCCAACGTCCTGACTTTC; cdr3_aa: CASSSPGHSGANVLTF
j_call: TRBJ1-2; d_call: TRBD1; v_call: TRBV5-1; clone_size: .; cdr3_nt: TGCGCCAGCAGCTTACGCGAGGGACAGTCGGACGGCTACACCTTC; cdr3_aa: CASSLREGQSDGYTF
j_call: TRBJ2-6; d_call: .; v_call: TRBV4-3; clone_size: .; cdr3_nt: TGCGCCAGCAGCCAAGATAGGGTAACGGGGCCTGGGGCCAACGTCCTGACTTTC; cdr3_aa: CASSQDRVTGPGANVLTF
j_call: TRBJ2-7; d_call: TRBD2; v_call: TRBV27; clone_size: .; cdr3_nt: TGTGCCAGCAGTCCCCGTGTTAGCGGGAGTTTATCAACCTCCTACGAGCAGTACTTC; cdr3_aa: CASSPRVSGSLSTSYEQYF
j_call: TRBJ1-1; d_call: .; v_call: TRBV14; clone_size: .; cdr3_nt: TGTGCCAGCAGCCAAAGGGGCCATATGGACACTGAAGCTTTCTTT; cdr3_aa: CASSQRGHMDTEAFF
j_call: TRBJ2-7; d_call: .; v_call: TRBV5-6; clone_size: few; cdr3_nt: TGTGCCAGCAGCTTAAGTACTCCTCGCTACGAGCAGTACTTC; cdr3_aa: CASSLSTPRYEQYF
j_call: TRBJ2-3; d_call: TRBD2; v_call: TRBV20-1; clone_size: few; cdr3_nt: TGCAGTGCTAAACTAGCGGGGGTGACAGATACGCAGTATTTT; cdr3_aa: CSAKLAGVTDTQYF
j_call: TRBJ2-1; d_call: .; v_call: TRBV27; clone_size: .; cdr3_nt: TGTGCCAGCAACCGAGGCGGTGAGCAGTTCTTC; cdr3_aa: CASNRGGEQFF
j_call: TRBJ2-3; d_call: .; v_call: TRBV7-9; clone_size: few; cdr3_nt: TGTGCCAGCAGCGGGCAAGGGCTAGGGGGCACAGATACGCAGTATTTT; cdr3_aa: CASSGQGLGGTDTQYF
j_call: TRBJ1-2; d_call: .; v_call: TRBV20-1; clone_size: few; cdr3_nt: TGCAGTGCTAGAGATCGGGCGGCTGGCTCTAACTATGGCTACACCTTC; cdr3_aa: CSARDRAAGSNYGYTF
j_call: TRBJ2-7; d_call: TRBD2; v_call: TRBV9; clone_size: .; cdr3_nt: TGTGCCAGCAGCGTAGGAGCTAGCGGGGGGAGCGAGCAGTACTTC; cdr3_aa: CASSVGASGGSEQYF
j_call: TRBJ2-5; d_call: TRBD2; v_call: TRBV7-2; clone_size: .; cdr3_nt: TGTGCCAGCAGCTGGAAACTGGCCGGGAGGCAGTACTTC; cdr3_aa: CASSWKLAGRQYF
j_call: TRBJ1-2; d_call: TRBD1; v_call: TRBV4-3; clone_size: few; cdr3_nt: TGCGCCAGCAGCCAAGAAAACTCGGCAGGGGGCGGGTATGGCTACACCTTC; cdr3_aa: CASSQENSAGGGYGYTF
j_call: TRBJ1-2; d_call: .; v_call: TRBV7-9; clone_size: many; cdr3_nt: TGTGCCAGCAGTCATCAGCGAGGCCAAGGGATTGGCTACACCTTC; cdr3_aa: CASSHQRGQGIGYTF
j_call: TRBJ1-4; d_call: TRBD1; v_call: TRBV29-1; clone_size: .; cdr3_nt: TGCAGCGCAACTACAGGGGGCGTCTCTAGAGAAAAACTGTTTTTT; cdr3_aa: CSATTGGVSREKLFF
j_call: TRBJ1-2; d_call: TRBD1; v_call: TRBV14; clone_size: .; cdr3_nt: TGTGCCAGCAGCCAAGCGGGGACAGGGTATGGCTACACCTTC; cdr3_aa: CASSQAGTGYGYTF
j_call: TRBJ2-7; d_call: TRBD2; v_call: TRBV10-3; clone_size: .; cdr3_nt: TGTGCCATCAGTGAGTTAGCGGGGAATAATTACGAGCAGTACTTC; cdr3_aa: CAISELAGNNYEQYF
j_call: TRBJ2-3; d_call: TRBD2; v_call: TRBV4-2; clone_size: .; cdr3_nt: TGTGCCAGCAGCCAAGTTCAAGCGGGGCGCGACACAGATACGCAGTATTTT; cdr3_aa: CASSQVQAGRDTDTQYF
j_call: TRBJ2-1; d_call: .; v_call: TRBV20-1; clone_size: .; cdr3_nt: TGCAGTGCTACCCGGGACTACAATGAGCAGTTCTTC; cdr3_aa: CSATRDYNEQFF
j_call: TRBJ2-5; d_call: TRBD1; v_call: TRBV3-1; clone_size: .; cdr3_nt: TGTGCCAGCAGCCAAGCCGCGGGACAGGCGGCGGAGACCCAGTACTTC; cdr3_aa: CASSQAAGQAAETQYF
j_call: TRBJ1-2; d_call: TRBD1; v_call: TRBV9; clone_size: once; cdr3_nt: TGTGCCAGCAGCGCCTACCGACAGGGCGGCTATGGCTACACCTTC; cdr3_aa: CASSAYRQGGYGYTF
j_call: TRBJ2-7; d_call: .; v_call: TRBV4-3; clone_size: .; cdr3_nt: TGCGCCAGCAGCCAAGATCGGGACTCAGACTACGAGCAGTACTTC; cdr3_aa: CASSQDRDSDYEQYF
j_call: TRBJ2-6; d_call: .; v_call: TRBV7-3; clone_size: few; cdr3_nt: TGTGCCAGCAGCTCCCGTGAATTCTCTGGGGCCAACGTCCTGACTTTC; cdr3_aa: CASSSREFSGANVLTF
j_call: TRBJ2-7; d_call: .; v_call: TRBV29-1; clone_size: .; cdr3_nt: TGCAGCGTGCAGGGGTACTACGAGCAGTACTTC; cdr3_aa: CSVQGYYEQYF
j_call: TRBJ2-1; d_call: TRBD2; v_call: TRBV14; clone_size: .; cdr3_nt: TGTGCCAGCAGCCGGCCCGGGACTAGCGGGGTCAATGAGCAGTTCTTC; cdr3_aa: CASSRPGTSGVNEQFF
j_call: TRBJ2-7; d_call: .; v_call: TRBV20-1; clone_size: once; cdr3_nt: TGCAGTGCTAGATCGACTTCTAGCTCCTACGAGCAGTACTTC; cdr3_aa: CSARSTSSSYEQYF
j_call: TRBJ2-7; d_call: TRBD1; v_call: TRBV4-3; clone_size: many; cdr3_nt: TGCGCCAGCAGCCAACAAACGGGACAGGGGGGATACGAGCAGTACTTC; cdr3_aa: CASSQQTGQGGYEQYF
j_call: TRBJ1-1; d_call: TRBD1; v_call: TRBV5-5; clone_size: once; cdr3_nt: TGTGCCAGCAGCGCGACAGGGAGGGACACTGAAGCTTTCTTT; cdr3_aa: CASSATGRDTEAFF
j_call: TRBJ2-5; d_call: .; v_call: TRBV15; clone_size: .; cdr3_nt: TGTGCCACCAGCAGAGATAACAGGAAACAAGAGACCCAGTACTTC; cdr3_aa: CATSRDNRKQETQYF
j_call: TRBJ1-2; d_call: .; v_call: TRBV28; clone_size: many; cdr3_nt: TGTGCCAGCAGAGTAAATCGGGGCTACACCTTC; cdr3_aa: CASRVNRGYTF
j_call: TRBJ1-2; d_call: .; v_call: TRBV6-2/TRBV6-3; clone_size: .; cdr3_nt: TGTGCCAGCAGCAACACCAACCGGGGGGCTGAGACTAACTATGGCTACACCTTC; cdr3_aa: CASSNTNRGAETNYGYTF
j_call: TRBJ2-7; d_call: .; v_call: TRBV6-2/TRBV6-3; clone_size: .; cdr3_nt: TGTGCCAGCGGAAATCTTTGGGACGGAAGCTCCTACGAGCAGTACTTC; cdr3_aa: CASGNLWDGSSYEQYF
j_call: TRBJ2-5; d_call: .; v_call: TRBV24-1; clone_size: .; cdr3_nt: TGTGCCACCAGTGATTCCGGGACTCTTGGGGAGACCCAGTACTTC; cdr3_aa: CATSDSGTLGETQYF
j_call: TRBJ2-1; d_call: TRBD1; v_call: TRBV24-1; clone_size: .; cdr3_nt: TGTGCCACCAGTGATTCCGGGACAGGGGGCTATGAGCAGTTCTTC; cdr3_aa: CATSDSGTGGYEQFF
j_call: TRBJ2-3; d_call: .; v_call: TRBV20-1; clone_size: .; cdr3_nt: TGCAGTGCTAGTCGGGACTGGGGGACAGATACGCAGTATTTT; cdr3_aa: CSASRDWGTDTQYF
j_call: TRBJ2-7; d_call: .; v_call: TRBV4-1; clone_size: few; cdr3_nt: TGCGCCAGCAGCCAAGGTCCAGCTTGCGAGCAGTACTTC; cdr3_aa: CASSQGPACEQYF
j_call: TRBJ1-5; d_call: .; v_call: TRBV7-2; clone_size: .; cdr3_nt: TGTGCCAGCAGCTTAAACCTAGCTAGCAATCAGCCCCAGCATTTT; cdr3_aa: CASSLNLASNQPQHF
j_call: TRBJ2-4; d_call: .; v_call: TRBV18; clone_size: .; cdr3_nt: TGTGCCAGCTCACAAGAAGTGGTAGCCAAAAACATTCAGTACTTC; cdr3_aa: CASSQEVVAKNIQYF
j_call: TRBJ1-2; d_call: .; v_call: TRBV20-1; clone_size: .; cdr3_nt: TGTAGTGCCATTCGGTCGCCTAACTATGGCTACACCTTC; cdr3_aa: CSAIRSPNYGYTF
j_call: TRBJ2-5; d_call: TRBD2; v_call: TRBV3-1; clone_size: .; cdr3_nt: TGTGCCAGCAGCCAAGTACTAGCGGCAGAGACCCAGTACTTC; cdr3_aa: CASSQVLAAETQYF
j_call: TRBJ2-3; d_call: TRBD1; v_call: TRBV27; clone_size: few; cdr3_nt: TGTGCCAGCAGCGACAGGGAGAAGTGGACAGATACGCAGTATTTT; cdr3_aa: CASSDREKWTDTQYF
j_call: TRBJ2-1; d_call: TRBD2; v_call: TRBV5-5; clone_size: .; cdr3_nt: TGTGCCAGCAGCCCAGCTACGGGACTAGGGTACAATGAGCAGTTCTTC; cdr3_aa: CASSPATGLGYNEQFF
j_call: TRBJ2-1; d_call: TRBD2; v_call: TRBV6-2/TRBV6-3; clone_size: .; cdr3_nt: TGTGCCAGCAGCAATCCGGGACTAGGGTCCTACAATGAGCAGTTCTTC; cdr3_aa: CASSNPGLGSYNEQFF
j_call: TRBJ1-4; d_call: .; v_call: TRBV6-1; clone_size: .; cdr3_nt: TGTGCCAGCAGTGTTCCAGGCCCCACTAATGAAAAACTGTTTTTT; cdr3_aa: CASSVPGPTNEKLFF
j_call: TRBJ2-3; d_call: .; v_call: TRBV7-2; clone_size: .; cdr3_nt: TGTGCCAGCAGCTTATCTCCCCGGTCAGATACGCAGTATTTT; cdr3_aa: CASSLSPRSDTQYF
j_call: TRBJ1-1; d_call: .; v_call: TRBV2; clone_size: .; cdr3_nt: TGTGCCAGCACCTTAGACGGGAACACTGAAGCTTTCTTT; cdr3_aa: CASTLDGNTEAFF
j_call: TRBJ2-7; d_call: .; v_call: TRBV9; clone_size: .; cdr3_nt: TGTGCCAGCAGCGTAGACCCCACAGCTTCGACCTACGAGCAGTACTTC; cdr3_aa: CASSVDPTASTYEQYF
j_call: TRBJ2-1; d_call: TRBD1; v_call: TRBV10-3; clone_size: few; cdr3_nt: TGTGCCATCAGTGACGACGAGAAGGGGGCAGTTGAGCAGTTCTTC; cdr3_aa: CAISDDEKGAVEQFF
j_call: TRBJ2-3; d_call: TRBD2; v_call: TRBV24-1; clone_size: .; cdr3_nt: TGTGCCACCAGTGACCCTTGGGGTACTAGCGGGGGGACTAGCACAGATGCGCAGTATTTT; cdr3_aa: CATSDPWGTSGGTSTDAQYF
j_call: TRBJ1-5; d_call: .; v_call: TRBV7-2; clone_size: few; cdr3_nt: TGTGCCAGCAGCTTAGTAGGGGTAGGAAATCAGCCCCAGCATTTT; cdr3_aa: CASSLVGVGNQPQHF
j_call: TRBJ2-1; d_call: .; v_call: TRBV7-7; clone_size: .; cdr3_nt: TGTGCTAGCAGCTTAGAGGGCAGGGGTGCTATTGATGAGCAGTTCTTC; cdr3_aa: CASSLEGRGAIDEQFF
j_call: TRBJ1-2; d_call: .; v_call: TRBV4-3; clone_size: .; cdr3_nt: TGCGCCAGCAGCGAACCTGGACGGCCTTATGGCTACACCTTC; cdr3_aa: CASSEPGRPYGYTF
j_call: TRBJ2-5; d_call: TRBD2; v_call: TRBV7-2; clone_size: .; cdr3_nt: TGTGCCAGCAGCTTAGTGGGCGGGGGGACCCAAGAGACCCAGTACTTC; cdr3_aa: CASSLVGGGTQETQYF
j_call: TRBJ2-1; d_call: TRBD1; v_call: TRBV7-9; clone_size: .; cdr3_nt: TGTGCCAGCAGCTTAAGGCCGAATCCGGGACAGGGGACCATTGAGCAGTTCTTC; cdr3_aa: CASSLRPNPGQGTIEQFF
j_call: TRBJ1-4; d_call: .; v_call: TRBV15; clone_size: .; cdr3_nt: TGTGCCACCAGCAGAGAGACACTTGCTAATGAAAAACTGTTTTTT; cdr3_aa: CATSRETLANEKLFF